A single sample gave rise to the 27 T cell receptor beta chains below, sequenced in a study of T-cell reconstitution after alpha-beta-depleted transplantation in children. A TCRbeta library incorporating unique molecular identifiers was prepared. TCRdb reanalysed the PCR reads using MiXCR and keeps one entry per CDR3 protein. Among about 610,000 distinct CDR3 sequences listed, roughly a tenth were seen once. Here the sequenced sample was PBMCs from the stem cell graft donor, taken from the stem cell graft. All receptors come from a human donor who donated a stem cell graft to a child with acute myeloid leukemia.

This clonotype has only a few counts. The chain is built from TRBV7-9 and TRBJ2-7, with a tentative D call TRBD1 (6 bases). From germline, CDR1 is SEHNR and CDR2 FQNEAQ (reference sequence). V was shortened by 5 bases and J by 8 bases, with 19 bases between the two germline ends. The CDR3 has 14 residues. CDR3 nucleotides: TGTGCCAGCAGCGACCAGGACAGTCCTACGAAGCAGTACTTC. Translation: CASSDQDSPTKQYF.

This clonotype appeared many times. V usage is TRBV6-2 or TRBV6-3 and J usage is TRBJ2-3, with TRBD2 matching 14 bases. Germline V gene sequence: CDR1 MNHEY, CDR2 SVGEGT. V trimming: 5 bases; J trimming: 5 bases; junction bases outside the gene matches: 6. The CDR3 is 16 amino acids. For the CDR3, the DNA is TGTGCCAGCAGTACCGGGACTAGCGGGAGAAGAGATACGCAGTATTTT. Its translation is CASSTGTSGRRDTQYF.

Here the CDR3 reads CASSQGPGTGDGNTIYF. In nucleotides, the CDR3 is TGTGCCAGCAGCCAGGGACCCGGGACAGGGGATGGAAACACCATATATTTT. This sequence joins TRBV7-9 and TRBJ1-3, with TRBD1 matching over 10 bases. CDR1 is SEHNR, CDR2 FQNEAQ, per germline (reference sequence). J lost 3 bases, V lost 5 bases, and 10 bases had no gene match. This CDR3 comprises 17 residues.

In this sample, this clonotype turned up a few times. V gene TRBV29-1 combines with J gene TRBJ2-3; no firm D call. The CDR3 is made up of 13 amino acids. Per germline, CDR1 SQVTM and CDR2 ANQGSEA. V dropped 4 bases and J dropped 4 bases, with 12 bases sitting between them. CDR3 loop: CSVVGIIPDTQYF. The CDR3 DNA reads TGCAGCGTTGTGGGGATAATCCCAGATACGCAGTATTTT.

At least ten counts were recorded for this clonotype. V usage is TRBV5-6 and J usage is TRBJ2-3; unclear D gene. The CDR3 loop spans 14 amino acids. Germline-derived CDR1 and CDR2 are SGHDT and YYEEEE. The V gene lost 0 bases and the J gene lost 3 bases, with 8 bases spanning the gap. The CDR3 DNA sequence: TGTGCCAGCAGCTTGGGGGTTAGAACAGATACGCAGTATTTT. This gives the protein CASSLGVRTDTQYF.

This clonotype was seen only a few times. The chain links TRBV6-5 to TRBJ2-7; 12 positions agree with TRBD2. Trimming cost V 4 bases and J 1 base; bases outside gene matches: 5. Germline loops: CDR1 MNHEY, CDR2 SVGAGI. CDR3 length: 16 residues. This chain's CDR3 is CASSSTSGRMSYEQYF. The CDR3 nucleotides are TGTGCCAGCAGTTCGACTAGCGGGAGAATGTCCTACGAGCAGTACTTC.

There are a few counts of this clonotype. V and J are TRBV18 and TRBJ2-7; D perhaps matches TRBD2 (5 bases). The length of the CDR3 is 13 residues. V was cut by 6 bases and J by 3 bases, with 12 bases left in between. The germline V gene encodes CDR1 KGHSH and CDR2 LQKENI. CDR3 loop: CASSLAGIYEQYF. CDR3 in DNA: TGTGCCAGCTCCCTAGCCGGGATCTACGAGCAGTACTTC.

This clonotype was seen many times. V gene TRBV20-1 combines with J gene TRBJ2-5; a weak D match, TRBD2 (5 bases). The CDR3 is 11 amino acids. Germline assignment: CDR1 DFQATT and CDR2 SNEGSKA (reference sequence). The germline V and J ends were trimmed by 5 bases and 6 bases, with 10 bases remaining between them. The CDR3 coding sequence is TGCAGTGCTTTGGACTTGAAGACCCAGTACTTC. Translating it yields CSALDLKTQYF.

This clonotype has at least ten counts. This chain links TRBV12-3 or TRBV12-4 with TRBJ1-3, with TRBD1 as a possible D gene (6 bases). V was clipped by 2 bases and J by 1 base, with 12 bases between them. The CDR3 contains 16 residues. The CDR3: CASSLIGGASGNTIYF. The DNA of the CDR3 is TGTGCCAGCAGTTTAATCGGGGGCGCATCTGGAAACACCATATATTTT.

This clonotype was seen repeatedly, ten times or more. V is TRBV12-3 or TRBV12-4 and J is TRBJ1-1; 9 bases match TRBD1. This CDR3 contains 15 residues. Losses at the gene ends were 10 bases for V and 2 bases for J; bases not matched to a gene: 11. Here the CDR3 reads CATFRDRVGNTEAFF. CDR3 coding DNA: TGTGCCACGTTCCGGGACAGGGTGGGTAACACTGAAGCTTTCTTT.

This clonotype was seen repeatedly, ten times or more. CDR3 sequence (DNA): TGCAGTGCTAGAGGTGGAGCGGGAGCCGTGAAAGAGCAGTACTTC. Protein: CSARGGAGAVKEQYF. The J gene is TRBJ2-7, the V gene TRBV20-1; 8 bases match TRBD2. V shed 1 base and J 7 bases; nucleotides not matched to a gene: 12. This CDR3 region has 15 residues. Germline V gene data show CDR1 as DFQATT and CDR2 as SNEGSKA (reference sequence).

The chain couples TRBV29-1 to TRBJ2-1, with D hard to call. The V gene's germline CDR1 is SQVTM and CDR2 ANQGSEA. The CDR3 is 12 residues long. CDR3 sequence: CVDRLRMNEQFF. In nucleotides, the CDR3 is TGCGTTGATAGGTTAAGGATGAATGAGCAGTTCTTC.

At least ten counts were recorded for this clonotype. The genes are TRBV29-1 and TRBJ1-1; 10 nucleotides match TRBD1. The CDR3 extends over 12 amino acids. CDR1 is SQVTM and CDR2 is ANQGSEA in the germline V gene. V dropped 4 bases and J dropped 4; count of bases not matched to a gene: 0. The CDR3 loop is CSVGTGGTEAFF. In nucleotides, the CDR3 is TGCAGCGTTGGGACAGGGGGCACTGAAGCTTTCTTT.

This clonotype was observed many times. Sequence at one end of the junction differs from germline and may be a read error. V usage is TRBV20-1 and J usage is TRBJ1-1; D is uncertain. The CDR3 is 13 amino acids. The germline V gene has CDR1 DFQATT and CDR2 SNEGSKA (reference sequence). The CDR3 DNA reads TGCAGTGCTGGAGAGGATCCAAGGTTAGAAGCTTTCTTT. It encodes CSAGEDPRLEAFF.

The gene calls are TRBV20-1 and TRBJ2-7, with 8 bases aligning to TRBD1. Germline CDR1 is DFQATT and CDR2 is SNEGSKA (reference sequence). The V segment lost 2 bases and the J segment 4 bases; nucleotides outside the gene matches: 10. CDR3 length equals 15 residues. CDR3 in amino acids: CSARRNTGGLYEQYF. The DNA of the CDR3 is TGCAGTGCTAGACGAAATACAGGGGGTTTATACGAGCAGTACTTC.

This chain uses TRBV6-2 or TRBV6-3 with TRBJ2-5, with D unresolved. V lost 5 bases to trimming and J lost 4 bases, with 8 bases between them. This CDR3 is 12 amino acids long. Germline CDR1 MNHEY, CDR2 SVGEGT. Here the CDR3 DNA reads TGTGCCAGCAGTGCCGCGTCAGAGACCCAGTACTTC. It specifies CASSAASETQYF.

In this sample, this clonotype turned up a few times. The chain has TRBV16 and TRBJ1-1, with D uncertain. The V gene lost 5 bases and the J gene lost 0 bases, with 13 bases spanning the gap. Germline V gene lookup returns CDR1 KGHSY and CDR2 FQNENV. The CDR3 spans 15 residues. The CDR3 reads CASSDVGLLNTEAFF. The CDR3 bases are TGTGCCAGCAGCGACGTCGGTTTGTTGAACACTGAAGCTTTCTTT.

This clonotype was counted between two and nine times. A much larger clone differs from this one at a single base, so this may be a read error. The chain uses TRBV7-2 and TRBJ2-6; D gene ambiguous. Germline CDR1 and CDR2: SGHTA and FQGNSA. Trimming removed 5 bases from V and 2 bases from J, with 4 bases in between. The CDR3 has 13 residues. CDR3 in DNA: TGTGCCAGCAGCATAACTGGGGCCAACGTCCTGACTTTC. It yields the protein CASSITGANVLTF.

This clonotype was recorded at least ten times. CDR3 sequence reads: CASSYSTGGEVKPFF. Here the CDR3 DNA reads TGTGCCAGCAGTTACTCGACGGGAGGTGAGGTGAAGCCTTTCTTT. The genes are TRBV6-5 and TRBJ1-1; no firm D call. Per germline, CDR1 MNHEY and CDR2 SVGAGI. V was trimmed by 0 bases and J by 12 bases, leaving 20 bases between them. The CDR3 has 15 residues.

This clonotype has just a few counts. This chain links TRBV29-1 with TRBJ2-3, with 11 bases aligning to TRBD1. The CDR3 is 19 amino acids. V gave up 6 bases and J gave up 0 bases; unmatched junction bases: 17. Germline V gives CDR1 SQVTM, CDR2 ANQGSEA. The CDR3 loop is CSVADAGTGGSLSTDTQYF. In DNA form, the CDR3 reads TGCAGCGTCGCAGATGCGGGGACAGGGGGAAGCCTGAGCACAGATACGCAGTATTTT.

The chain carries TRBV6-1 and TRBJ2-1; D tentatively fits TRBD1 or TRBD2 (5 bases each). The CDR3 extends over 14 amino acids. Germline lookup yields CDR1 MNHNS and CDR2 SASEGT. Trimming removed 6 bases at V and 9 bases at J, with 18 bases between. In DNA, the CDR3 is TGTGCCAGCAGCCAACCACGGACGGGGCGTGAGCAGTTCTTC. Residues: CASSQPRTGREQFF.

The chain has TRBV20-1 and TRBJ1-1, with D uncertain. The germline CDR1 and CDR2 sequences are DFQATT and SNEGSKA (reference sequence). The V and J ends lost 6 bases and 0 bases respectively, with 11 bases between them. This CDR3 is 13 amino acids long. CDR3 sequence reads: CSALAKLNTEAFF. CDR3 sequence (DNA): TGCAGTGCCCTGGCGAAATTGAACACTGAAGCTTTCTTT.

The table lists this clonotype with a few counts. The genes are TRBV7-9 and TRBJ2-1; D gene uncertain. Trimming removed 5 bases at V and 10 bases at J, with 15 bases between. The germline V gene has CDR1 SEHNR and CDR2 FQNEAQ (reference sequence). The CDR3 is 13 residues long. The DNA for the CDR3 is TGTGCCAGCAGCCTGGATCCGCGTTGGGAGCAGTTCTTC. Residues: CASSLDPRWEQFF.

This clonotype turned up a few times. V and J are TRBV10-3 and TRBJ1-1; TRBD1 matches 7 bases. CDR1 is ENHRY, CDR2 SYGVKD, per germline. The CDR3 length is 14 residues. The trim removed 6 bases at V and 1 base at J, leaving 5 bases unmatched. Here the CDR3 reads CAISPTGRNTEAFF. In DNA form, the CDR3 reads TGTGCCATCAGCCCGACAGGGAGGAACACTGAAGCTTTCTTT.

The chain links TRBV5-1 to TRBJ2-3; D may be TRBD1 (8 bases). CDR1 and CDR2 from the germline V gene are SGHRS and YFSETQ. V was trimmed by 2 bases and J by 6 bases, leaving 19 bases between them. The CDR3 is 16 residues long. The CDR3 sequence: CASSFDRGGRSDTQYF. CDR3 bases: TGCGCCAGCAGCTTTGACAGGGGAGGGAGATCTGATACGCAGTATTTT.

The sample holds many counts of this clonotype. The chain employs TRBV5-1 and TRBJ2-7; TRBD1 matches 8 bases. The V and J ends lost 7 bases and 3 bases, in that order; junction bases with no gene match: 6. The CDR3 has 13 residues. Germline V lookup: CDR1 SGHRS, CDR2 YFSETQ. In nucleotides, the CDR3 is TGCGCCAGCCATCAGGGGGCGGGCTACGAGCAGTACTTC. This codes for CASHQGAGYEQYF.

This clonotype was recorded many times. This chain links TRBV20-1 with TRBJ1-1; a weak D match, TRBD1 (5 bases). The V and J ends lost 0 bases and 0 bases respectively, with 11 bases between them. Germline V gene data show CDR1 as DFQATT and CDR2 as SNEGSKA (reference sequence). This CDR3 contains 15 residues. The CDR3 here is CSARDSRGLNTEAFF. CDR3 DNA sequence: TGCAGTGCTAGAGATTCTCGGGGGTTGAACACTGAAGCTTTCTTT.